A selection of T cell receptor beta chains follows, all from one sample in a study of early T cells in non-severe SARS-CoV-2 infection. TCRdb redid the calling of the 5' RACE reads with MiXCR, one entry per CDR3 protein. This sample has just under 60,000 distinct CDR3 sequences, with around 9% found just once. The sample comprised whole blood. The receptors were gathered from an adult who was a healthcare worker with PCR-confirmed SARS-CoV-2 infection or an uninfected control (not recorded which). Both conserved end residues are part of each CDR3. Each record gives: clone size, D gene, J gene, V gene, CDR3 protein, CDR3 DNA. The D gene is left open where the match is weak. Size is stated for part of the rows, as once, few or many counts, or as a class when the clone is expanded.

- | TRBD2 | TRBJ2-3 | TRBV7-6 | CASSLAPTSGNPQYF | TGTGCCAGCAGCTTAGCCCCTACTAGCGGGAATCCCCAGTATTTT
few | - | TRBJ1-6 | TRBV7-9 | CASSLAGDSPLHF | TGTGCCAGCAGCTTAGCAGGGGACTCACCCCTCCACTTT
- | TRBD1 | TRBJ2-1 | TRBV29-1 | CSVTGTDLYNEQFF | TGCAGCGTCACCGGGACAGACCTCTACAATGAGCAGTTCTTC
many | - | TRBJ1-2 | TRBV7-9 | CASSSASLANYGYTF | TGTGCCAGCAGCTCCGCCTCGTTAGCTAACTATGGCTACACCTTC
- | - | TRBJ1-2 | TRBV7-3 | CASSPLVPLTF | TGTGCCAGCAGCCCCTTAGTACCTCTCACCTTC
- | - | TRBJ2-5 | TRBV25-1 | CASSESSKRSTESETQYF | TGTGCCAGCAGTGAAAGTTCGAAGCGTTCAACGGAGTCAGAGACCCAGTACTTC
few | TRBD2 | TRBJ2-4 | TRBV5-6 | CASSLVASGDIQYF | TGTGCCAGCAGCTTGGTGGCTAGCGGGGACATTCAGTACTTC
- | TRBD2 | TRBJ2-1 | TRBV30 | CAWNRLAGNNEQFF | TGTGCCTGGAATCGACTAGCGGGAAACAATGAGCAGTTCTTC
many | - | TRBJ2-5 | TRBV4-3 | CASSQDLSGPRGETQYF | TGCGCCAGCAGCCAAGATCTGTCGGGTCCGAGGGGAGAGACCCAGTACTTC
many | - | TRBJ2-5 | TRBV28 | CASMGREETQYF | TGTGCCAGCATGGGGCGAGAAGAGACCCAGTACTTC
many | - | TRBJ2-6 | TRBV2 | CASSVGANVLTF | TGTGCCAGCAGTGTCGGGGCCAACGTCCTGACTTTC
few | - | TRBJ1-2 | TRBV28 | CASSLSPGATASYGYTF | TGTGCCAGCAGTTTATCCCCAGGGGCCACTGCCAGCTATGGCTACACCTTC
many | TRBD2 | TRBJ2-7 | TRBV7-2 | CASSRSSGTRDSYEQYF | TGTGCCAGCAGCCGCTCCTCCGGGACTAGGGATTCCTACGAGCAGTACTTC
- | TRBD2 | TRBJ2-3 | TRBV12-3/TRBV12-4 | CASRARTSGTYTDTQYF | TGTGCCAGCAGGGCCAGGACTAGCGGGACCTACACAGATACGCAGTATTTT
many | TRBD2 | TRBJ2-3 | TRBV6-2/TRBV6-3 | CASSYHSGTGLSTDTQYF | TGTGCCAGCAGTTACCACAGCGGGACCGGATTGAGCACAGATACGCAGTATTTT
many | - | TRBJ1-3 | TRBV6-5 | CASRSLSGNTIYF | TGTGCCAGCAGATCCCTCTCTGGAAACACCATATATTTT
many | - | TRBJ2-5 | TRBV28 | CASTRGHQETQYF | TGTGCCAGCACCCGGGGCCACCAAGAGACCCAGTACTTC
many | - | TRBJ2-1 | TRBV28 | CASSLEDHYNEQFF | TGTGCCAGCAGTTTGGAGGACCACTACAATGAGCAGTTCTTC
many | - | TRBJ2-7 | TRBV7-9 | CASSQATDDIKDEQYF | TGTGCCAGCAGCCAAGCGACAGATGATATTAAGGACGAGCAGTACTTC
many | - | TRBJ1-2 | TRBV28 | CASSSTPFISGYTF | TGTGCCAGCAGTTCGACACCCTTCATCAGTGGCTACACCTTC
medium-sized | TRBD2 | TRBJ2-3 | TRBV12-3/TRBV12-4 | CASRPLAGVGDTQYF | TGTGCCAGCAGACCGCTAGCGGGAGTTGGAGATACGCAGTATTTT
- | TRBD2 | TRBJ2-7 | TRBV12-5 | CASGSGTSGYEQYF | TGTGCTAGTGGTTCGGGGACTAGCGGCTACGAGCAGTACTTC
few | TRBD2 | TRBJ2-3 | TRBV12-3/TRBV12-4 | CASSGRGGTDTQYF | TGTGCCAGCAGTGGGAGGGGCGGCACAGATACGCAGTATTTT
many | - | TRBJ1-1 | TRBV6-2/TRBV6-3 | CASSYSYPTEAFF | TGTGCCAGCAGTTACTCTTATCCAACTGAAGCTTTCTTT
many | TRBD2 | TRBJ2-7 | TRBV6-2/TRBV6-3 | CASSWGLGTGYEQYF | TGTGCCAGCAGTTGGGGACTAGGAACGGGCTACGAGCAGTACTTC
many | - | TRBJ1-1 | TRBV29-1 | CSVGGIQGTEAFF | TGCAGCGTTGGGGGGATCCAAGGCACTGAAGCTTTCTTT
few | - | TRBJ2-7 | TRBV20-1 | CSAPFNEQYF | TGCAGTGCTCCCTTTAACGAGCAGTACTTC
few | - | TRBJ2-7 | TRBV7-9 | CASSLVGAGWYEQYF | TGTGCCAGCAGCTTAGTAGGGGCAGGCTGGTACGAGCAGTACTTC
once | - | TRBJ2-1 | TRBV27 | CASSQEVGRVRNEQFF | TGTGCCAGCAGTCAAGAAGTGGGCAGGGTGAGAAATGAGCAGTTCTTC
few | - | TRBJ2-3 | TRBV28 | CASNPGGRPYTDTQYF | TGTGCCAGCAACCCAGGAGGAAGACCATACACAGATACGCAGTATTTT
- | - | TRBJ2-5 | TRBV7-2 | CASAQGLQETQYF | TGTGCCAGCGCACAGGGTCTTCAAGAGACCCAGTACTTC
many | TRBD2 | TRBJ2-7 | TRBV6-2/TRBV6-3 | CASSLAGVVYEQYF | TGTGCCAGCAGTTTGGCGGGAGTTGTCTACGAGCAGTACTTC
many | - | TRBJ1-4 | TRBV9 | CASSVEDGEKLFF | TGTGCCAGCAGCGTAGAGGACGGCGAAAAACTGTTTTTT
few | - | TRBJ1-6 | TRBV20-1 | CSARSGGGIGSPLHF | TGCAGTGCTAGATCCGGAGGAGGAATCGGGTCACCCCTCCACTTT
many | - | TRBJ1-1 | TRBV27 | CASTPGGARVNTEAFF | TGTGCCAGCACGCCCGGGGGAGCGAGAGTGAACACTGAAGCTTTCTTT
- | - | TRBJ2-2 | TRBV18 | CASSSGQSFTGELFF | TGTGCCAGCTCGTCCGGACAGTCCTTTACCGGGGAGCTGTTTTTT
many | - | TRBJ1-1 | TRBV28 | CASSFFNTGAEAFF | TGTGCCAGCAGTTTTTTCAATACCGGGGCCGAAGCTTTCTTT
many | - | TRBJ1-2 | TRBV7-2 | CASSLYLPDGYTF | TGTGCCAGCAGCCTCTACTTGCCCGATGGCTACACCTTC
many | - | TRBJ1-1 | TRBV25-1 | CASSPTLGRSMNTEAFF | TGTGCCAGCAGTCCCACCCTTGGACGCAGCATGAACACTGAAGCTTTCTTT
once | - | TRBJ2-5 | TRBV7-9 | CASTKTGQETQYF | TGTGCCAGCACTAAGACGGGGCAAGAGACCCAGTACTTC
many | TRBD2 | TRBJ2-7 | TRBV28 | CASSHSGIRSNEQYF | TGTGCCAGCAGCCACAGCGGGATAAGGTCCAACGAGCAGTACTTC
many | - | TRBJ2-7 | TRBV6-2/TRBV6-3 | CASSLTGKSYEQYF | TGTGCCAGCAGCCTGACCGGAAAAAGCTACGAGCAGTACTTC